Below, one T cell receptor beta chain is given with its context. Its antigen remains unidentified. No qualities accompany the bases; no much larger clone lies one base away. The source of the sample is a study of blood T cell repertoires in COVID-19 (dated by TCRdb to the early 2020s). The study in broad terms: Samples covering the acute and convalescent phases of COVID-19 were provided by collaborators in the United States, Italy and Spain. The material from the prospective study consisted of cDNA or gDNA derived from T cells, B-cell-depleted T cells, or PBMCs. Subjects who had been exposed to COVID-19, were actively infected with it, or had recovered from it provided the deeply sampled blood TCRbeta repertoires that made up the dataset. The repertoires were released in a freely available public database meant as a resource for research on the immune response to SARS-CoV-2. The samples were drawn from the first 160 participants of the ongoing ImmuneRACE study and from 1,254 subjects provided by 6 global collaborators. The sample metadata nearly always contained a de-identified subject ID, COVID-19 status, age in years and sex. Where available, HLA class I and class II types were taken from metadata supplied by the sample provider and were not determined by assay-based typing.

Broader findings and caveats from the paper: Clinical and demographic metadata were provided uncurated, with the amount varying by source and participant.

The immunoSEQ Assay, a bias-controlled multiplex PCR, was used to amplify TCRbeta CDR3 regions from genomic DNA. On the authors' methods: The number of nucleated cells in each sample was estimated by amplification of reference gene primers within the assay. To quantify the absolute abundance of each unique TCRbeta CDR3 rearrangement, sequence reads were collapsed and filtered. For each sample, productive Simpson clonality was calculated by taking the square root of Simpson's diversity index across productive rearrangements. TCRdb stores this immuneACCESS table with in-frame sequences only. Part of the clones is absent; in the studies checked, under half of the shortfall reflects unresolved V genes, and no reason is known for the rest. The V and J calls and the clone size are those of that table, but D and trimming were determined from the DNA. The sample data list about 51,000 clones, and roughly 86% of these were observed just once. The ten top clones hold about 4% of the sample.

The germline V gene yields SGDLS for CDR1 and YYNGEE for CDR2. From the cysteine up to the phenylalanine, the CDR3 has a length of 13 residues. Only CDR3 DNA is held: 39 bases, read in frame from base 1. Trimming costs V 4 bases and J 11 bases, and their ends lie 13 bases apart. Whole blood was collected in K2EDTA tubes by collaborating institutions according to the institutions' own protocols. For TCRbeta analysis, collaborators shipped samples in one of three forms: frozen whole blood, isolated PBMCs, or DNA extracted from either of those sample types. Recombination linked TRBV9 to TRBJ1-6; no D segment can be confidently identified. Specimen: peripheral blood. The receptor was isolated from a man at least 80 years old with active COVID-19. The DNA reads TGTGCCAGCAGCCCAAATTGGCAGACACCCCTCCACTTT. This sequence encodes CASSPNWQTPLHF.